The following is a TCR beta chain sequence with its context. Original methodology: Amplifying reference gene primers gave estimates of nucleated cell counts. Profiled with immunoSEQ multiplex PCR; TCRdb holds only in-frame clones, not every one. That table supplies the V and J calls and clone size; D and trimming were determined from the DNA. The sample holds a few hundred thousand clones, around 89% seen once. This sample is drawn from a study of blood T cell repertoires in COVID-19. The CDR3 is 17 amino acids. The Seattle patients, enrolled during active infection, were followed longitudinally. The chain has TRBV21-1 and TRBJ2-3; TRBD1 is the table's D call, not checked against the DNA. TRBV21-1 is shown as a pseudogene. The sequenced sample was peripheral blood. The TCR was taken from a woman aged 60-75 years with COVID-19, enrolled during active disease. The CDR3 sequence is CASNYRAQKRGTDTQYF. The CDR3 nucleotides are TGTGCCAGCAATTACAGGGCCCAGAAAAGGGGGACAGATACGCAGTATTTT.